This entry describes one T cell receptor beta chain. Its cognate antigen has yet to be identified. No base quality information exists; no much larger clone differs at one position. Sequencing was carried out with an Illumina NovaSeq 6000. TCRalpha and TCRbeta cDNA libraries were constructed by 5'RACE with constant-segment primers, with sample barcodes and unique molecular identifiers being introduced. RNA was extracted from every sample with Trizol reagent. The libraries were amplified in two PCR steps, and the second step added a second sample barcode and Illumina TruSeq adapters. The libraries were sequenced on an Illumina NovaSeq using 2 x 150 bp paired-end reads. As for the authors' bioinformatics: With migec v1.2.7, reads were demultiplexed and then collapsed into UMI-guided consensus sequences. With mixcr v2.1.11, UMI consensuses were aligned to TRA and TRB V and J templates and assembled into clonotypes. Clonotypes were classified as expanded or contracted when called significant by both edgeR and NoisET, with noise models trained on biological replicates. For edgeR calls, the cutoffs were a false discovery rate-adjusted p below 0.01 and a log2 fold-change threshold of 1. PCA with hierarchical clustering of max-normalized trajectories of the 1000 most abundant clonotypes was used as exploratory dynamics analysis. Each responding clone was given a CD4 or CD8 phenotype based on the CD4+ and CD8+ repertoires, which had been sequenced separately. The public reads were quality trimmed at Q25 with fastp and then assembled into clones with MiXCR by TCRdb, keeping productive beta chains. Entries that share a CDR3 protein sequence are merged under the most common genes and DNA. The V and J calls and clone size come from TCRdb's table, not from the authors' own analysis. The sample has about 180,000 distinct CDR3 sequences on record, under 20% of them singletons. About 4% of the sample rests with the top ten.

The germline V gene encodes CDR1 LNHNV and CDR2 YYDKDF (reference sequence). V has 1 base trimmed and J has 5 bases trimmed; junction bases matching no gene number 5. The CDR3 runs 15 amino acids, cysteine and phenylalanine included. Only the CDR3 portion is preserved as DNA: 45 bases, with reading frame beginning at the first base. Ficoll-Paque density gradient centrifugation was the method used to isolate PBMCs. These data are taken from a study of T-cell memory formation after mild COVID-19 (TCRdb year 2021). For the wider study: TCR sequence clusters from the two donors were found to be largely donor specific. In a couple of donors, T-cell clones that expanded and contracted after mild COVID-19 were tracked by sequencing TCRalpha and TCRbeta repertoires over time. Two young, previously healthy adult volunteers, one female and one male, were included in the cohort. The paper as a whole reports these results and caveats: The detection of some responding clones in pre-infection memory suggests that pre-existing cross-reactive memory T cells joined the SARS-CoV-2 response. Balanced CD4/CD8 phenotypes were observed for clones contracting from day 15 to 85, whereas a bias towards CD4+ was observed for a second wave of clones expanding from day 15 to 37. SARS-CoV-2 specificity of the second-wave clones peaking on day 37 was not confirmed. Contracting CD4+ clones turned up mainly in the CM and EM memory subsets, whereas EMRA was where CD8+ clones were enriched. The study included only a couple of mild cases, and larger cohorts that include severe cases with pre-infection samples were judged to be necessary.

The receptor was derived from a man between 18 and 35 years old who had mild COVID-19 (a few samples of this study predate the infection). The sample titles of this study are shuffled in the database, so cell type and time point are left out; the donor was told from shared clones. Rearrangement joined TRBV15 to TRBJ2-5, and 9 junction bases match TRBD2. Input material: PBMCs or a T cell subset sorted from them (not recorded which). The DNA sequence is TGTGCCACCAGCAGAGTGGCGGGGGGGCTGGAGACCCAGTACTTC. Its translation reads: CATSRVAGGLETQYF.